The TCR beta chain described here comes from a study of cytomegalovirus exposure and HLA in healthy donors. Study-level background: An early data release held approximately 85 million unique TCRs from HLA-typed donors.

About this clone itself: Its antigen is unidentified.

Study results and caveats: In an earlier analysis, most TCR beta V segments were productive about 87% or about 30% of the time.

The CDR3 length is 15 residues. Germline V gene data show CDR1 as SGHRS and CDR2 as YFSETQ. After removal of 0 bases from V and 5 bases from J, the junction contained 5 bases not matched to a gene. PCR primers comprised 60 Vbeta and 13 Jbeta primers. The protocol was immunoSEQ multiplex PCR, while the TCRdb copy is restricted to in-frame clones and leaves out a portion. The sample holds about 160,000 clones, 77% seen once. V gene TRBV5-1 combines with J gene TRBJ2-3, with TRBD2 identical over 8 bases. The sequence was collected from a man aged 30 to 45 in good health and CMV-seropositive. The sequencing sample was made of PBMCs. CDR3 sequence reads: CASSLAGGPEDTQYF. CDR3 nucleotide sequence: TGCGCCAGCAGCTTGGCGGGGGGGCCCGAAGATACGCAGTATTTT.